The 7 T cell receptor beta chains in this list originate from one sample, sequenced in a study of T cell changes during pregnancy in multiple sclerosis. Measured with immunoSEQ multiplex PCR; TCRdb has only the in-frame clones, and not every one. The sample holds roughly 76,000 clones, over 90% seen once. The source was CD4+ T cells from peripheral blood mononuclear cells, collected after pregnancy. The receptors stem from a female donor with multiple sclerosis, enrolled in a pregnancy study.

The chain combines TRBV6-5 with TRBJ2-7; tentative D call: TRBD1 (5 bases). This CDR3 contains 14 residues. Trimming took off 6 bases at V and 1 base at J, with 13 bases between the two ends. Germline lookup yields CDR1 MNHEY and CDR2 SVGAGI. CDR3 amino acids: CASSPWGRSYEQYF. CDR3 coding DNA: TGTGCCAGCAGCCCGTGGGGCAGATCCTACGAGCAGTACTTC.

The chain is built from TRBV19 and TRBJ1-5, with TRBD1 matching over 7 bases. Germline loops: CDR1 LNHDA, CDR2 SQIVND (reference sequence). The CDR3 is 16 residues long. V lost 3 bases and J lost 2; bases outside the gene matches: 7. As DNA, the CDR3 is TGTGCCAGTAGTATCGGAGTAGGGGGCGGCAATCAGCCCCAGCATTTT. This encodes CASSIGVGGGNQPQHF.

CDR3 in DNA: TGTGCCAGCAGCTCCATCGGGGTGAGTTCACCCCTCCACTTT. Translation: CASSSIGVSSPLHF. The rearrangement uses TRBV11-2 and TRBJ1-6; D is unresolved. Germline V gene sequence: CDR1 SGHAT, CDR2 FQNNGV. CDR3 length: 14 residues. V was trimmed by 4 bases and J by 9 bases, leaving 13 bases between them.

This chain links TRBV7-2 with TRBJ2-3, with a possible D match to TRBD2 (5 bases). Germline V gene lookup returns CDR1 SGHTA and CDR2 FQGNSA. There are 14 residues in the CDR3. Deletions cut 1 base from V and 1 base from J, with 6 bases between. CDR3 protein: CASSLDGGTDTQYF. The CDR3, as DNA: TGTGCCAGCAGCTTAGACGGGGGCACAGATACGCAGTATTTT.

This chain joins TRBV12-5 and TRBJ2-5, with D maybe TRBD2 (5 bases). The V end was cut by 6 bases, the J end by 5 bases, with 13 bases between. Germline CDR1 reads LGHNT; CDR2 reads FRNRAP. The CDR3 has 13 residues. This chain's CDR3 is CASGSGASETQYF. CDR3 nucleotide sequence: TGTGCTAGTGGATCGGGTGCTAGCGAGACCCAGTACTTC.

This sequence joins TRBV18 and TRBJ1-1, with D possibly TRBD1 on 5 matching bases. Between the trimmed V and J ends, which lost 3 bases and 8 bases, there was a span of 10 bases. The germline gives CDR1 KGHSH, CDR2 LQKENI. CDR3 length: 12 residues. The CDR3: CASSPSGQEAFF. The CDR3 nucleotides are TGTGCCAGCTCACCTTCTGGACAAGAAGCTTTCTTT.

This clone was seen a single time. The rearrangement uses TRBV27 and TRBJ1-1; tentatively, D is TRBD1 (5 bases). Between the trimmed V and J ends, which lost 5 bases and 0 bases, there was a span of 13 bases. The CDR3 loop spans 15 amino acids. The germline gives CDR1 MNHEY, CDR2 SMNVEV (reference sequence). For the CDR3, the DNA is TGTGCCAGCAGTCCCCGACAGCCCTTGAACACTGAAGCTTTCTTT. Its translation: CASSPRQPLNTEAFF.